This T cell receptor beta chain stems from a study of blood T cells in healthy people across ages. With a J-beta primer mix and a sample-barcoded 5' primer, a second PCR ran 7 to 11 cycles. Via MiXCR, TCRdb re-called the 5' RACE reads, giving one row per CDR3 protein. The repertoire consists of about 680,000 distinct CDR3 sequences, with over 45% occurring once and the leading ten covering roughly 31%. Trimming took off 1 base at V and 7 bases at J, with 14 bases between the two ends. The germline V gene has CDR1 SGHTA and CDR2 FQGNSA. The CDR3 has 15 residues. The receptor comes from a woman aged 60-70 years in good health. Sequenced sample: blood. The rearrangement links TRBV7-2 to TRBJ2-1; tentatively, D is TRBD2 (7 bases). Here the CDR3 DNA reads TGTGCCAGCAGCTTAGAGAGCAGGGGAGGGAATGAGCAGTTCTTC. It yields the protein CASSLESRGGNEQFF.